Below are 18 T cell receptor beta chains sequenced from a single sample in a study of Ad26.COV2.S vaccination and SARS-CoV-2 variants. Sequencing used immunoSEQ multiplex PCR; TCRdb keeps in-frame clones, though not all of them. The table has about 280,000 clones, approximately 89% seen once. Treatment: about 20 received Ad26.COV2.S at low or high dose, single or two shots; about five received placebo; per-sample allocation not given. Collection of the samples took place on day 63 after the first injection of vaccine or placebo. The input for sequencing was peripheral blood, taken in a trial of Ad26.COV2.S vaccine versus placebo. All receptors derive from a person between 18 and 65 years old who received the Ad26.COV2.S COVID-19 vaccine or a placebo.

The gene calls are TRBV29-1 and TRBJ2-3; D gene ambiguous. The CDR3 totals 12 residues. V shed 4 bases and J shed 2 bases, with 7 bases lying between them. Looked up from germline, CDR1 is SQVTM and CDR2 is ANQGSEA. CDR3 in amino acids: CSVGGFTDTQYF. The CDR3 nucleotides are TGCAGCGTTGGGGGTTTCACAGATACGCAGTATTTT.

This sequence joins TRBV5-1 and TRBJ2-2; 7 nucleotides agree with TRBD2. The CDR3 has 14 amino acids. Trimming took 4 bases from V and 8 from J; bases not matched to a gene: 8. The germline CDR1 and CDR2 sequences are SGHRS and YFSETQ. CDR3 coding DNA: TGCGCCAGCAGCCCCCCTGGGGGGGATGGGGAGCTGTTTTTT. Its translation: CASSPPGGDGELFF.

The CDR3, as DNA: TGTGCCTGGACCAGACTAGCGGGAGAGAATGAGCAGTTCTTC. Translation: CAWTRLAGENEQFF. This chain uses TRBV30 with TRBJ2-1; 12 bases are a match to TRBD2. CDR1 is GTSNPN, CDR2 SVGIG, per germline (reference sequence). The CDR3 is 14 amino acids. The junction had 5 bases not matched to a gene; V was cut back by 4 bases and J by 7 bases.

The V call is TRBV4-2, the J call TRBJ1-2; TRBD1 matches at 9 bases. With 1 base clipped from V and 6 bases from J, the junction kept 9 bases outside the gene matches. CDR1 and CDR2 from the germline V gene are LGHNA and YNFKEQ. This CDR3 has 16 residues. This CDR3 is CASSQGGRGQGDGYTF. In DNA, the CDR3 is TGTGCCAGCAGCCAAGGGGGAAGGGGACAGGGAGATGGCTACACCTTC.

The V and J genes are TRBV29-1 and TRBJ1-4; tentatively, D is TRBD1 (5 bases). Trimming removed 1 base from V and 8 bases from J, with 14 bases in between. CDR1 and CDR2 (germline): SQVTM, ANQGSEA. The CDR3 sequence is 14 residues long. In DNA form, the CDR3 reads TGCAGCGTTGAAGTGGCAGGGATAGGAGAAAAACTGTTTTTT. As protein: CSVEVAGIGEKLFF.

DNA of the CDR3: TGTGCCAGCAGCGCCCAGAACAGGGGAGCTGGAAACACCATATATTTT. This translates into CASSAQNRGAGNTIYF. The V call is TRBV9, the J call TRBJ1-3, with 7 bases that match TRBD1. Per germline, CDR1 SGDLS and CDR2 YYNGEE. Trimming cost V 3 bases and J 2 bases; bases outside gene matches: 8. The CDR3 runs 16 residues. Full variable domain (remainder filled in from reference TRBV9 and TRBJ1-3): DSGVTQTPKHLITATGQRVTLRCSPRSGDLSVYWYQQSLDQGLQFLIQYYNGEERAKGNILERFSAQQFPDLHSELNLSSLELGDSALYFCASSAQNRGAGNTIYFGEGSWLTVV.

The chain uses TRBV6-2 or TRBV6-3 and TRBJ1-3; no reliable D call. The CDR3 length is 13 residues. V lost 0 bases to trimming and J lost 4 bases, with 4 bases between them. Germline CDR1 is MNHEY and CDR2 is SVGEGT. CDR3 bases: TGTGCCAGCAGTTACTCGACAGGAAACACCATATATTTT. Its translation is CASSYSTGNTIYF.

The chain is built from TRBV24-1 and TRBJ2-2; D possibly corresponds to TRBD2 (5 bases). CDR3 length equals 14 residues. In germline, CDR1 is KGHDR, CDR2 SFDVKD. Between the trimmed V and J ends, which lost 6 bases and 1 base, there was a span of 8 bases. CDR3 in DNA: TGTGCCACCAGTCACGGGAAGAACACCGGGGAGCTGTTTTTT. Amino acids: CATSHGKNTGELFF.

This clone has only a few counts. The V gene is TRBV6-5, the J gene TRBJ2-7, with D perhaps matching TRBD1 (6 bases). Germline CDR1 and CDR2: MNHEY and SVGAGI. Trimming took off 1 base at V and 6 bases at J, with 13 bases between the two ends. The CDR3 spans 14 residues. The CDR3 coding sequence is TGTGCCAGCAGTTACTACATACAGGGTTCCGAGCAGTACTTC. This codes for CASSYYIQGSEQYF.

The chain uses TRBV5-4 and TRBJ2-1; 10 bases agree with TRBD2. This CDR3 is built from 15 residues. Trimming cost V 2 bases and J 4 bases; bases outside gene matches: 3. The germline gives CDR1 SGHNT, CDR2 YYREEE (reference sequence). The CDR3 reads CASSFSSGGYNEQFF. The CDR3 DNA reads TGTGCCAGCAGCTTTTCTAGCGGGGGTTACAATGAGCAGTTCTTC.

This clone occurred once. The rearrangement uses TRBV10-3 and TRBJ2-7; D call uncertain. Per germline, CDR1 ENHRY and CDR2 SYGVKD. The CDR3 totals 12 residues. V gave up 4 bases and J gave up 2 bases, with 6 bases separating them. The CDR3 here is CAISATTYEQYF. The CDR3 coding sequence is TGTGCCATCAGTGCCACCACCTACGAGCAGTACTTC.

The sample holds one count of this clone. This chain joins TRBV5-6 and TRBJ2-7; 7 nucleotides line up with TRBD1. This CDR3 has 16 residues. The germline V gene encodes CDR1 SGHDT and CDR2 YYEEEE. With V trimmed by 6 bases and J by 3 bases, 15 bases remained unmatched. For the CDR3, the DNA is TGTGCCAGCACCTACTTGGATGGGACAGACCTCTACGAGCAGTACTTC. This translates into CASTYLDGTDLYEQYF.

The chain carries TRBV7-2 and TRBJ2-3; the match to TRBD2 covers 11 bases. Germline-derived CDR1 and CDR2 are SGHTA and FQGNSA. V dropped 2 bases and J dropped 6; count of bases not matched to a gene: 4. There are 15 residues in the CDR3. CDR3 in DNA: TGTGCCAGCAGCTTACTAGCGGGAGGTGGGGATACGCAGTATTTT. Translation gives CASSLLAGGGDTQYF.

The chain recombines TRBV7-9 with TRBJ1-2; the D gene is possibly TRBD1 (5 bases). V was cut by 4 bases and J by 6 bases, with 15 bases left in between. CDR3 length equals 14 residues. The germline V gene has CDR1 SEHNR and CDR2 FQNEAQ (reference sequence). CDR3 DNA sequence: TGTGCCAGCAGCTCCCGGGGGGGATCTCATGGCTACACCTTC. Protein product: CASSSRGGSHGYTF.

The chain couples TRBV11-3 to TRBJ2-6, with D uncertain. CDR3 length: 15 residues. Germline V gives CDR1 SGHNT, CDR2 YENEEA. The V end was cut by 3 bases, the J end by 2 bases, with 8 bases between. The CDR3 here is CASSFTPTGANVLTF. CDR3 sequence (DNA): TGTGCCAGCAGCTTTACGCCCACTGGGGCCAACGTCCTGACTTTC.

This rearrangement joins TRBV5-1 to TRBJ2-7; D is perhaps TRBD2 (5 bases). Germline CDR1 is SGHRS and CDR2 is YFSETQ. This CDR3 is built from 14 residues. Trimming cost V 0 bases and J 9 bases, with 16 bases left between them. The CDR3 region is CASSLAGMGVAQYF. The CDR3 DNA is TGCGCCAGCAGCTTGGCGGGTATGGGAGTGGCGCAGTACTTC.

CDR3: CASSLFQAGEGETQYF. The CDR3 DNA reads as TGTGCCAGCAGCTTATTCCAAGCGGGAGAGGGCGAGACCCAGTACTTC. The chain combines TRBV11-2 with TRBJ2-5, with 8 bases that match TRBD2. The CDR3 consists of 16 residues. After removal of 2 bases from V and 5 bases from J, the junction contained 10 bases not matched to a gene. Germline V gene sequence: CDR1 SGHAT, CDR2 FQNNGV.

The V gene is TRBV7-2, the J gene TRBJ2-2, with D possibly called TRBD1 or TRBD2 (5 bases each). CDR3 length equals 15 residues. The germline V and J ends were trimmed by 1 base and 7 bases, with 13 bases remaining between them. CDR1 is SGHTA, CDR2 FQGNSA, per germline. The CDR3 region is CASSLVGGSGGELFF. CDR3 bases: TGTGCCAGCAGCTTAGTTGGGGGATCCGGCGGGGAGCTGTTTTTT.